The clone carrying this TCR beta chain is a singleton in its sample. Sample-barcoded 5' priming and a J-beta primer mix drove a second PCR of about 6 to 11 cycles. TCRdb processed the 5' RACE reads anew with MiXCR; each CDR3 protein has one entry. This sample has hundreds of thousands of distinct CDR3 sequences, with 58% found just once. The data stem from a study of blood T cells in healthy people across ages. The germline V gene encodes CDR1 SNHLY and CDR2 FYNNEI. The CDR3 contains 15 residues. V dropped 8 bases and J dropped 1; count of bases not matched to a gene: 9. The chain is built from TRBV2 and TRBJ1-1; TRBD1 agrees at 8 bases. Input material: blood. This receptor was identified in a man aged 25 to 40 in good health. CDR3 loop: CASGESQGGNTEAFF. As DNA, the CDR3 is TGTGCCAGCGGCGAATCACAGGGGGGGAACACTGAAGCTTTCTTT.